What follows are 7 T cell receptor beta chains derived from one specimen sequenced in a study of control samples from healthy donors and cancer patients. Clones were read by immunoSEQ multiplex PCR, and TCRdb kept only the in-frame ones, dropping some. Among about 69,000 clones listed, 85% to 90% were seen once. Sequencing input: PBMCs. These receptors came from a man aged 60 to 75 with lung cancer.

The V gene is TRBV19, the J gene TRBJ1-2, with a possible D match to TRBD1 (5 bases). The germline V and J ends were trimmed by 4 bases and 3 bases, with 18 bases remaining between them. CDR3 length: 16 residues. Germline V CDR1 and CDR2: LNHDA, SQIVND (reference sequence). CDR3 in amino acids: CASSKLGGIGDYGYTF. In DNA form, the CDR3 reads TGTGCCAGTAGTAAACTTGGGGGGATTGGAGACTATGGCTACACCTTC. Combining the CDR3 with reference TRBV19 and TRBJ1-2 gives the whole variable domain DGGITQSPKYLFRKEGQNVTLSCEQNLNHDAMYWYRQDPGQGLRLIYYSQIVNDFQKGDIAEGYSVSREKKESFPLTVTSAQKNPTAFYLCASSKLGGIGDYGYTFGSGTRLTVV.

The CDR3 coding sequence is TGTGCCAGCAGCTTTACAAAGGGACAGGGGGAATATTATGGCTACACCTTC. It specifies CASSFTKGQGEYYGYTF. The chain links TRBV7-9 to TRBJ1-2, with 11 bases lining up with TRBD1. Germline CDR1 and CDR2: SEHNR and FQNEAQ (reference sequence). After removal of 3 bases from V and 5 bases from J, the junction contained 11 bases not matched to a gene. The length of the CDR3 is 17 residues.

The chain recombines TRBV7-2 with TRBJ1-1, with 7 positions matching TRBD1. Trimming at V came to 5 bases and at J to 4 bases, leaving 13 bases not matched to a gene. The CDR3 sequence is 16 residues long. Germline V CDR1 and CDR2: SGHTA, FQGNSA. The CDR3 is CASSPFPGTAVTEAFF. For the CDR3, the DNA is TGTGCCAGCAGCCCCTTTCCCGGGACAGCAGTCACTGAAGCTTTCTTT.

This chain uses TRBV5-1 with TRBJ1-3, with 11 bases that match TRBD1. CDR1 is SGHRS, CDR2 YFSETQ, per germline. V gave up 1 base and J gave up 4 bases; unmatched junction bases: 7. The CDR3 loop spans 17 amino acids. In DNA, the CDR3 is TGCGCCAGCAGCTTGACCGGGACAGGGGGTTCAGGAAACACCATATATTTT. Protein: CASSLTGTGGSGNTIYF.

The genes are TRBV7-9 and TRBJ2-7; 8 bases fit TRBD2. Germline values: CDR1 SEHNR, CDR2 FQNEAQ (reference sequence). This CDR3 region has 14 residues. Germline trimming cut 3 bases from V and 3 bases from J; bases unmatched to any gene: 4. The CDR3 coding sequence is TGTGCCAGCAGCTTCGGGGGGGATGGCTACGAGCAGTACGTC. Amino acids: CASSFGGDGYEQYV.

The CDR3 loop is CASGEGPDGANVLTF. The CDR3, as DNA: TGCGCCAGCGGAGAAGGGCCGGACGGGGCCAACGTCCTGACTTTC. This sequence joins TRBV10-1 and TRBJ2-6; D is undetermined. CDR1 WNHNN and CDR2 SYGVQD come from the germline V gene (reference sequence). This CDR3 spans 15 amino acids. Trimming stripped 8 bases from V and 4 bases from J, with 15 bases between.

This clone showed up just once. V gene TRBV9 combines with J gene TRBJ2-5; 8 positions match TRBD2. Germline V gene sequence: CDR1 SGDLS, CDR2 YYNGEE. J lost 5 bases, V lost 0 bases, and 6 bases had no gene match. The CDR3 spans 15 residues. DNA of the CDR3: TGTGCCAGCAGCGTAGGTGGTAGCGGGGCCGAGACCCAGTACTTC. Protein: CASSVGGSGAETQYF.